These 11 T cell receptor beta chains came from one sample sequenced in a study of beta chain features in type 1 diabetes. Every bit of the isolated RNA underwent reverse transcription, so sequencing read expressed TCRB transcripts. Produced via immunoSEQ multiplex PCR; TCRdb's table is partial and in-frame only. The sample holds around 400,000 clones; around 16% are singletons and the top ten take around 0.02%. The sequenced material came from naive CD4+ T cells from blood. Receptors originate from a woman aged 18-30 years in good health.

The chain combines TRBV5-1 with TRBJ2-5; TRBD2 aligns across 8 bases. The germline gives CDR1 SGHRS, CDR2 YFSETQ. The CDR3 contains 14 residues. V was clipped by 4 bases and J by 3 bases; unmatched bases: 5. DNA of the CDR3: TGCGCCAGCAGCCCGGGGACTAGTGAAGAGACCCAGTACTTC. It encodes CASSPGTSEETQYF. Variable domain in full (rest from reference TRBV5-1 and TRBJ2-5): KAGVTQTPRYLIKTRGQQVTLSCSPISGHRSVSWYQQTPGQGLQFLFEYFSETQRNKGNFPGRFSGRQFSNSRSEMNVSTLELGDSALYLCASSPGTSEETQYFGPGTRLLVL.

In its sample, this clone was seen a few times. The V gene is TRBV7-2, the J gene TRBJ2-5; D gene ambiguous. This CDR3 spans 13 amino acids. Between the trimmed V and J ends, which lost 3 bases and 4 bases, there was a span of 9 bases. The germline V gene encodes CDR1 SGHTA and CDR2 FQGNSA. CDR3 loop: CASSLFLRETQYF. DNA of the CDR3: TGTGCCAGCAGCTTGTTCCTCCGAGAGACCCAGTACTTC.

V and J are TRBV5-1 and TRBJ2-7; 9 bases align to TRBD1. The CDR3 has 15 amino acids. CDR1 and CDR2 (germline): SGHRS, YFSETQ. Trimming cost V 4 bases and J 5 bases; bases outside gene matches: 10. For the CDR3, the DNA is TGCGCCAGCAGCACACGAGGACAGGGGCAGGACGAGCAGTACTTC. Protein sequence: CASSTRGQGQDEQYF.

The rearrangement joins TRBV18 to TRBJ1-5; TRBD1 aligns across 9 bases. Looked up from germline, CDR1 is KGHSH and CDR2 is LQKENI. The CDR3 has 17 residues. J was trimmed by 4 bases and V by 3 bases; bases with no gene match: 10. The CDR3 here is CASSPLSVGQGNQPQHF. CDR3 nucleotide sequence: TGTGCCAGCTCACCCCTCTCTGTTGGACAGGGGAATCAGCCCCAGCATTTT.

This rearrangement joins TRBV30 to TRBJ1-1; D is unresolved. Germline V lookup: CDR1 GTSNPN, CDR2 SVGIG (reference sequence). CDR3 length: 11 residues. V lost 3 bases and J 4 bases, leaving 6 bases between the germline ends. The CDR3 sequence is CAWRRGTEAFF. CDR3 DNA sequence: TGTGCCTGGAGACGGGGCACTGAAGCTTTCTTT.

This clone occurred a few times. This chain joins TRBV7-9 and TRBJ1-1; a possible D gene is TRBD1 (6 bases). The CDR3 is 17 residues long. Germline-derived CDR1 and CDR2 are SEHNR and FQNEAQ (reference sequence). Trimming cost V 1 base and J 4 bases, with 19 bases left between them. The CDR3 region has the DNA TGTGCCAGCAGCTTAGGAGGCGGGGGGCGATCGGGCACTGAAGCTTTCTTT. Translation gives CASSLGGGGRSGTEAFF.

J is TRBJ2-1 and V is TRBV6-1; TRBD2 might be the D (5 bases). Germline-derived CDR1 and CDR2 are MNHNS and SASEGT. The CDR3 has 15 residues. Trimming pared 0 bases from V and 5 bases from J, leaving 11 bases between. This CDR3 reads CASSEATVGNNEQFF. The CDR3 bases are TGTGCCAGCAGTGAAGCGACCGTCGGGAACAATGAGCAGTTCTTC.

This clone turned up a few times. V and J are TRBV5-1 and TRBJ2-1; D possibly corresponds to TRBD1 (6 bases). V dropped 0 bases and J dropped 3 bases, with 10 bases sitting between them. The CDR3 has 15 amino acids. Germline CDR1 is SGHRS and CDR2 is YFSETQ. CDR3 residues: CASSLAGRGYNEQFF. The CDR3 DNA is TGCGCCAGCAGCTTGGCCGGCAGGGGCTACAATGAGCAGTTCTTC.

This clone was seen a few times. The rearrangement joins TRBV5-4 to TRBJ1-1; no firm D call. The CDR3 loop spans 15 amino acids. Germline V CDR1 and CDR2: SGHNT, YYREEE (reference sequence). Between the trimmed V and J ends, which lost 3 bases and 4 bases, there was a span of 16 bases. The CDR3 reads CASSSGGPVGTEAFF. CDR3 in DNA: TGTGCCAGCAGCTCCGGAGGGCCAGTCGGCACTGAAGCTTTCTTT. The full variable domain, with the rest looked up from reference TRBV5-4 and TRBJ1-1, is ETGVTQSPTHLIKTRGQQVTLRCSSQSGHNTVSWYQQALGQGPQFIFQYYREEENGRGNFPPRFSGLQFPNYSSELNVNALELDDSALYLCASSSGGPVGTEAFFGQGTRLTVV.

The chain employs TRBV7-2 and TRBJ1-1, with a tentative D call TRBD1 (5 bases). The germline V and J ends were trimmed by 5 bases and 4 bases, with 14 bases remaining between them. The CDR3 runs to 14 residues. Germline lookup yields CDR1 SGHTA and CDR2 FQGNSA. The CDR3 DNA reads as TGTGCCAGCAGCCGAGCGAGAGACAGCACTGAAGCTTTCTTT. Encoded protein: CASSRARDSTEAFF.

The DNA for the CDR3 is TGTGCCAGCAGTTACTCCAGCGGCAATGAGCAGTTCTTC. Encoded protein: CASSYSSGNEQFF. This sequence joins TRBV7-9 and TRBJ2-1; possibly TRBD2 for D (5 bases). The CDR3 has 13 amino acids. The V gene lost 6 bases and the J gene lost 6 bases, with 12 bases spanning the gap. The germline V gene encodes CDR1 SEHNR and CDR2 FQNEAQ (reference sequence).